This TCR beta chain is drawn from a study of blood T cell repertoires in COVID-19. Study as a whole: Samples taken during acute and convalescent COVID-19 were collected in the United States, Italy and Spain.

Original analysis: The authors estimated nucleated cell counts from reference gene primer amplification. Sequencing was performed with immunoSEQ multiplex PCR; in TCRdb, only in-frame clones are kept and a portion is missing. From that table come the V and J calls and clone size; the DNA was used to work out D and trimming. The sample holds about 200,000 clones, about 85% seen once. A Seattle source enrolled patients during active infection and followed them longitudinally. Sequenced: peripheral blood. The sequence was obtained from a man aged 55-75 years with COVID-19, enrolled during active disease.

The CDR3 DNA follows: TGTGCCAGCAGCTCCCGCACAGGGGTCTCTGAAGCTTTCTTT. Amino acids: CASSSRTGVSEAFF. The chain employs TRBV5-5 and TRBJ1-1; 7 nucleotides align to TRBD1. From germline, CDR1 is SGHKS and CDR2 YYEKEE (reference sequence). Trimming at V came to 3 bases and at J to 6 bases, leaving 8 bases not matched to a gene. There are 14 residues in the CDR3. Complete variable domain (other parts from reference TRBV5-5 and TRBJ1-1): DAGVTQSPTHLIKTRGQQVTLRCSPISGHKSVSWYQQVLGQGPQFIFQYYEKEERGRGNFPDRFSARQFPNYSSELNVNALLLGDSALYLCASSSRTGVSEAFFGQGTRLTVV.